One and the same sample provided the 20 T cell receptor beta chains below, sequenced in a study of T cell clonality in common variable immunodeficiency. The protocol was immunoSEQ multiplex PCR, while the TCRdb copy is restricted to in-frame clones and leaves out a portion. The sample is made up of approximately 37,000 clones, none counted only once. The sample was peripheral blood mononuclear cells. All receptors come from a person aged 18 to 70 in good health.

This clone was recorded many times. The CDR3 end is not reached by the read, which stops 3 residues before it; the germline J gene fills it in. This chain joins TRBV7-9 and TRBJ2-7, with D hard to call. There are 11 residues in the CDR3. CDR1 is SEHNR and CDR2 is FQNEAQ in the germline V gene (reference sequence). Trimming shortened V by 5 bases and J by 5 bases, and 7 bases separated the two germline ends. The CDR3 loop reads CASSPLHEQYF. CDR3 DNA (partial): TGTGCCAGCAGCCCCCTCCACGAG.

This clone was counted at least ten times. The sequence runs out 3 residues before the end of the CDR3; the remainder is reconstructed from the germline J gene. V usage is TRBV28 and J usage is TRBJ2-1, with 11 bases fitting TRBD2. The junction had 15 bases not matched to a gene; V was cut back by 8 bases and J by 9 bases. This CDR3 comprises 16 residues. Germline lookup yields CDR1 MDHEN and CDR2 SYDVKM. CDR3 protein: CASGVLAGGVVGEQFF. The CDR3 bases that were read are TGTGCCAGCGGAGTCCTAGCGGGAGGAGTTGTCGGTGAG.

This clone was observed many times. The DNA read from the CDR3 is TGTGCCAGCAGTGAAGCCGGTGGAAACACC. This gives the protein CASSEAGGNT. The full CDR3 protein reads CASSEAGGNTIYF. The chain employs TRBV6-1 and TRBJ1-3; D unresolved. The read is 3 residues too short to cover the CDR3 end, so that end is filled in from the germline J gene. Germline V gene data show CDR1 as MNHNS and CDR2 as SASEGT. This CDR3 has 13 residues. V was cut by 0 bases and J by 3 bases, with 3 bases left in between.

Ten or more counts support this clone. The read comes to an end 3 residues before the CDR3 does, leaving the germline J gene to fill in the end. The chain carries TRBV20-1 and TRBJ2-1, with 10 bases lining up with TRBD1. J was trimmed by 9 bases and V by 3 bases; bases with no gene match: 11. This CDR3 has 15 residues. Looked up from germline, CDR1 is DFQATT and CDR2 is SNEGSKA (reference sequence). CDR3 protein: CSASQPGQGSGEQFF. The covered CDR3 bases are TGCAGTGCTAGTCAACCGGGACAGGGGTCGGGTGAG.

This clone was recorded a few times. The CDR3 goes on 3 residues after the read ends, and that part is filled in from the germline J gene. The chain links TRBV30 to TRBJ2-4; tentative D call: TRBD2 (6 bases). Germline V CDR1 and CDR2: GTSNPN, SVGIG (reference sequence). The CDR3 spans 13 residues. CDR3 amino acids: CAWSLEGTDGQYF. CDR3 DNA (partial): TGTGCCTGGAGCCTCGAGGGGACTGATGGT.

This clone was observed many times. The read finishes 3 residues shy of the CDR3 end, and the germline J gene is used to complete it. The gene calls are TRBV30 and TRBJ2-2; 9 bases line up with TRBD1. The CDR3 is 13 residues long. After removal of 4 bases from V and 5 bases from J, the junction contained 2 bases not matched to a gene. Germline V gene lookup returns CDR1 GTSNPN and CDR2 SVGIG (reference sequence). The sequenced part of the CDR3 DNA is TGTGCCTGGATACAGGGGGCAACCGGGGAG. Its protein is CAWIQGATGE. The whole CDR3 region reads CAWIQGATGELFF.

This clone was recorded at least ten times. The read terminates 3 residues ahead of where the CDR3 ends, so the germline J gene completes it. This chain links TRBV5-1 with TRBJ2-3, with 7 positions matching TRBD1. The CDR3 is 14 amino acids. Trimming took 4 bases from V and 1 from J; bases not matched to a gene: 3. The germline CDR1 and CDR2 sequences are SGHRS and YFSETQ. The part of the CDR3 DNA that was read is TGCGCCAGCAGCACCGGACAGGGCACAGATACG. This translates into CASSTGQGTDT. The whole CDR3 sequence is CASSTGQGTDTQYF.

This clone showed up many times. The CDR3 sequence is CASSQDLAGVNEQFF. The CDR3 bases that were read are TGTGCCAGCAGCCAAGATTTAGCGGGAGTCAATGAG. The chain combines TRBV4-2 with TRBJ2-1; 9 bases match TRBD2. The CDR3 extends 3 residues past the end of the read, so its final part is completed from the germline J gene. Germline CDR1 reads LGHNA; CDR2 reads YNFKEQ. Trimming took 0 bases from V and 6 from J; bases not matched to a gene: 3. CDR3 length equals 15 residues.

In this sample, this clone turned up many times. The read terminates 3 residues ahead of where the CDR3 ends, so the germline J gene completes it. The V gene is TRBV20-1, the J gene TRBJ1-2, with 8 bases identical to TRBD1. Germline trimming cut 1 base from V and 6 bases from J; bases unmatched to any gene: 16. Germline CDR1 reads DFQATT; CDR2 reads SNEGSKA (reference sequence). The CDR3 sequence is 17 residues long. CDR3 in amino acids: CSARGRRSSDRDDGYTF. The covered CDR3 bases are TGCAGTGCTAGAGGGCGGAGATCCTCGGACAGGGATGATGGC.

This clone has only a few counts. The read finishes 3 residues shy of the CDR3 end, and the germline J gene is used to complete it. The chain has TRBV7-6 and TRBJ2-3, with D maybe TRBD2 (6 bases). CDR1 is SGHVS, CDR2 FNYEAQ, per germline. CDR3 length: 16 amino acids. The V end was cut by 3 bases, the J end by 1 base, with 14 bases between. CDR3 residues: CASSFSSGTGTDTQYF. The CDR3 bases that were read are TGTGCCAGCAGCTTCTCCTCCGGGACTGGCACAGATACG.

This clone occurred many times. Read coverage stops 3 residues before the CDR3 terminus; the germline J gene supplies the remainder. This rearrangement joins TRBV5-4 to TRBJ2-5; 7 nucleotides agree with TRBD1. Trimming cost V 0 bases and J 6 bases; bases outside gene matches: 5. This CDR3 has 14 amino acids. CDR1 is SGHNT, CDR2 YYREEE, per germline (reference sequence). CDR3 bases read: TGTGCCAGCAGCTTGGCAACAGGGGTACAGACC. Its translation: CASSLATGVQT. The entire CDR3 reads CASSLATGVQTQYF.

This clone was seen ten or more times. The sequence runs out 3 residues before the end of the CDR3; the remainder is reconstructed from the germline J gene. The chain links TRBV30 to TRBJ2-3; no clear D gene. This CDR3 spans 11 amino acids. The germline V gene encodes CDR1 GTSNPN and CDR2 SVGIG (reference sequence). The CDR3 sequence is CAWSVQETQYF. The covered CDR3 bases are TGTGCCTGGAGTGTACAAGAGACG.

This clone was counted ten times or more. Read sequence stops 3 residues before the CDR3 end, and the germline J gene provides the missing end. This rearrangement joins TRBV5-1 to TRBJ1-5; 10 bases align to TRBD1. CDR1 SGHRS and CDR2 YFSETQ come from the germline V gene. Trimming at V came to 5 bases and at J to 4 bases, leaving 6 bases not matched to a gene. The CDR3 covers 15 residues. The sequenced CDR3 bases are TGCGCCAGCAGTCCCGGACAGGGGGGGAATCAGCCC. Translated, it gives CASSPGQGGNQP. The entire CDR3 sequence reads CASSPGQGGNQPQHF. Drawing the rest from reference TRBV5-1 and TRBJ1-5, the complete variable domain is KAGVTQTPRYLIKTRGQQVTLSCSPISGHRSVSWYQQTPGQGLQFLFEYFSETQRNKGNFPGRFSGRQFSNSRSEMNVSTLELGDSALYLCASSPGQGGNQPQHFGDGTRLSIL.

This clone came up many times. Read sequence stops 3 residues before the CDR3 end, and the germline J gene provides the missing end. This chain connects TRBV2 to TRBJ2-2; perhaps TRBD1 as D (5 bases). From germline, CDR1 is SNHLY and CDR2 FYNNEI. The CDR3 contains 15 residues. V lost 2 bases to trimming and J lost 6 bases, with 13 bases between them. The CDR3 is CASSEWQGQAGELFF. CDR3 DNA, as far as it was read: TGTGCCAGCAGTGAATGGCAGGGTCAGGCCGGGGAG.

This clone was observed at least ten times. Here the CDR3 reads CASRGADTEQYF. The sequenced CDR3 bases are TGTGCCAGCAGGGGGGCCGATACCGAG. The chain links TRBV4-2 to TRBJ2-7; TRBD1 is a possible D gene (6 bases). The read halts 3 residues ahead of the CDR3 end, with the missing end drawn from the germline J gene. V was trimmed by 6 bases and J by 6 bases, leaving 12 bases between them. This CDR3 has 12 amino acids. In germline, CDR1 is LGHNA, CDR2 YNFKEQ.

As regards this clone: Sequence at one end of the junction differs from germline and may be a read error. The read terminates 3 residues ahead of where the CDR3 ends, so the germline J gene completes it. The chain couples TRBV6-1 to TRBJ1-3, with D tentatively TRBD1 (6 bases). Per germline, CDR1 MNHNS and CDR2 SASEGT. The CDR3 has 15 residues. CDR3 loop: CASREGGTLGNTIYF. CDR3 DNA (partial): TGTGCCAGCAGGGAAGGAGGGACACTAGGAAACACC.

To note about this clone: The read finishes 3 residues shy of the CDR3 end, and the germline J gene is used to complete it. This chain uses TRBV7-9 with TRBJ2-5; 10 bases fit TRBD2. V dropped 5 bases and J dropped 5; count of bases not matched to a gene: 8. The CDR3 consists of 15 residues. CDR1 and CDR2 (germline): SEHNR, FQNEAQ (reference sequence). The CDR3 sequence: CASSPGLAGDETQYF. The sequenced CDR3 bases are TGTGCCAGCAGCCCCGGCCTAGCGGGAGACGAGACC.

As to this clone: Coverage ceases 3 residues before the CDR3 finishes, and the germline J gene fills in the end. This sequence joins TRBV30 and TRBJ1-2; D is unresolved. The CDR3 consists of 15 residues. CDR1 is GTSNPN and CDR2 is SVGIG in the germline V gene (reference sequence). CDR3 in amino acids: CAWSTGAGGGNTYTF. CDR3 DNA, as far as it was read: TGTGCCTGGAGCACCGGAGCGGGAGGAGGAAATACC.

In this sample, this clone turned up a few times. The CDR3 end falls 3 residues outside the read, so it is completed with the germline J gene. This sequence joins TRBV6-1 and TRBJ1-2, with 7 bases matching TRBD1. The V gene end was trimmed by 1 base and the J gene end by 4 bases; junction bases not matched to a gene: 3. The CDR3 sequence is 14 residues long. Per the germline V gene, CDR1 is MNHNS and CDR2 is SASEGT. Incomplete CDR3 DNA: TGTGCCAGCAGTGAAGAGGCAGGGGGCTATGGC. Its protein is CASSEEAGGYG. The full CDR3 sequence reads CASSEEAGGYGYTF.

This clone was detected many times. The part of the CDR3 DNA that was read is TGCAGTGCTAGAAGACAGAGTTCGAACACCGGGGAG. Translation: CSARRQSSNTGE. The full CDR3 is CSARRQSSNTGELFF. The chain recombines TRBV20-1 with TRBJ2-2; D perhaps matches TRBD1 (5 bases). Sequencing ends 3 residues short of the CDR3 end; the germline J gene provides the rest. Germline-derived CDR1 and CDR2 are DFQATT and SNEGSKA (reference sequence). V was trimmed by 2 bases and J by 0 bases, leaving 10 bases between them. The CDR3 totals 15 residues.